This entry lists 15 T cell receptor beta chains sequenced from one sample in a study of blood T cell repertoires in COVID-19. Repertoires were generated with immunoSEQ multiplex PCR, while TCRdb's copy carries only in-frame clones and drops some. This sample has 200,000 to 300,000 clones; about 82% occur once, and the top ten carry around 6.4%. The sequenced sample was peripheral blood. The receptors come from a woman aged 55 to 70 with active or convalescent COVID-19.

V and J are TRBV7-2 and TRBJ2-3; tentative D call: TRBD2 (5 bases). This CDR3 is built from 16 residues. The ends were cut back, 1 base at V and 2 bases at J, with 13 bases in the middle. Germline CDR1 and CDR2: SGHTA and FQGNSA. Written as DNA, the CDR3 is TGTGCCAGCAGCTTAGGTGTTAGCGACTACACAGATACGCAGTATTTT. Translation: CASSLGVSDYTDTQYF. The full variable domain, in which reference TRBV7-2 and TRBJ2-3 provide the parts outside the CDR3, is GAGVSQSPSNKVTEKGKDVELRCDPISGHTALYWYRQSLGQGLEFLIYFQGNSAPDKSGLPSDRFSAERTGGSVSTLTIQRTQQEDSAVYLCASSLGVSDYTDTQYFGPGTRLTVL.

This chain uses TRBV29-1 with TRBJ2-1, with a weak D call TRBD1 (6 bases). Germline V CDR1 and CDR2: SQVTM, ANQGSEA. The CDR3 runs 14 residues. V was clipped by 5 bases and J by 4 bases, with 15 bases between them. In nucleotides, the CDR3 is TGCAGCGTTACCCCGGACAGTGGGTACAATGAGCAGTTCTTC. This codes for CSVTPDSGYNEQFF.

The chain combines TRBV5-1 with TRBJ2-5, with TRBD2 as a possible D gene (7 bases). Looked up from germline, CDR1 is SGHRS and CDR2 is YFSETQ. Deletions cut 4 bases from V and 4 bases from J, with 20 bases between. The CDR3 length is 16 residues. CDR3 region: CASSLGGPGVGETQYF. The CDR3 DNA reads TGCGCCAGCAGCCTCGGGGGGCCAGGAGTAGGAGAGACCCAGTACTTC.

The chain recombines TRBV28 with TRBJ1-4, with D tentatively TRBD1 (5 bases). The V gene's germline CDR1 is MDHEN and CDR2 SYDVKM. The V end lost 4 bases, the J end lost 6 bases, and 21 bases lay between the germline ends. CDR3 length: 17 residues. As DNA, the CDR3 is TGTGCCAGCAGTTCTCCTCGGGACTCTCGCCATTATGAAAAACTGTTTTTT. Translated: CASSSPRDSRHYEKLFF.

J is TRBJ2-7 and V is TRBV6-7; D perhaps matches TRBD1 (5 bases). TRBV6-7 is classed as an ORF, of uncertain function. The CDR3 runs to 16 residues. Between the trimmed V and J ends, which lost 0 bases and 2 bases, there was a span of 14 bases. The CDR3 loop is CASSYSRDRVAYEQYF. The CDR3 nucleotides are TGTGCCAGCAGTTACTCCCGAGACAGAGTTGCCTACGAGCAGTACTTC.

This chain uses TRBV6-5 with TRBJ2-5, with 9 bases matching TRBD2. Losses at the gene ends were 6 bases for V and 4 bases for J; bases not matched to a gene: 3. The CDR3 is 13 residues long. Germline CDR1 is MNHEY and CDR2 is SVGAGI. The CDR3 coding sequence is TGTGCCAGCAGGTTAGCGGGGGCAGAGACCCAGTACTTC. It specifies CASRLAGAETQYF.

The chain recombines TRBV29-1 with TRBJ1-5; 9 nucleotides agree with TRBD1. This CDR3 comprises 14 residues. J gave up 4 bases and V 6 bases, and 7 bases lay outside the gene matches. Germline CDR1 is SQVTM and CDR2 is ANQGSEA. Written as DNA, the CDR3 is TGCAGCGTGGGGGAGACAGGGGGAAATCAGCCCCAGCATTTT. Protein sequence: CSVGETGGNQPQHF.

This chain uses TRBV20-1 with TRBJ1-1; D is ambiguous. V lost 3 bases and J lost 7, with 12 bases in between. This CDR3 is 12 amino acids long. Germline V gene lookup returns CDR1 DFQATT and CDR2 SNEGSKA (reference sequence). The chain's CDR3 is CSASSSDLEAFF. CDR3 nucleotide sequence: TGCAGTGCTAGTTCATCAGATCTTGAAGCTTTCTTT.

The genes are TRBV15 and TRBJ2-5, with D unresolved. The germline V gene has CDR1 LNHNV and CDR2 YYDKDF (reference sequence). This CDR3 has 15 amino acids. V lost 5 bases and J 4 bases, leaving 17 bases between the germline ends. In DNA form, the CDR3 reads TGTGCCACCAGCGCCCTGGGTAGCTCCCGAGAGACCCAGTACTTC. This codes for CATSALGSSRETQYF.

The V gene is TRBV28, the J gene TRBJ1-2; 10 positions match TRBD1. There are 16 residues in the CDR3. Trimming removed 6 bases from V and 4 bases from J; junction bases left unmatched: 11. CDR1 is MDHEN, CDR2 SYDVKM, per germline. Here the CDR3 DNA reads TGTGCCAGCAGCAAGAATCAGGGACAGGGGTCCTATGGCTACACCTTC. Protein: CASSKNQGQGSYGYTF.

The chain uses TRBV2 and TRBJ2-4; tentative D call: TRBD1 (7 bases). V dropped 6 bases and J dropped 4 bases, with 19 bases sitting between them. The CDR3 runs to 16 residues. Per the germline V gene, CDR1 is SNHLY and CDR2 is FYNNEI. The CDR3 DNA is TGTGCCAGCAGACAGAGCCTACAGGGGAGGAAAAACATTCAGTACTTC. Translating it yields CASRQSLQGRKNIQYF.

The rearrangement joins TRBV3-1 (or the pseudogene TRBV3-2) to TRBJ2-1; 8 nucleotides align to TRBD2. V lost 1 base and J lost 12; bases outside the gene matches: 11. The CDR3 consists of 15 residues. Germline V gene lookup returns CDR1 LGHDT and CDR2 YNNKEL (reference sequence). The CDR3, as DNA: TGTGCCAGCAGCCAAGCGGGAGGGCCCCTGGTTGGGCAGTTCTTC. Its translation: CASSQAGGPLVGQFF.

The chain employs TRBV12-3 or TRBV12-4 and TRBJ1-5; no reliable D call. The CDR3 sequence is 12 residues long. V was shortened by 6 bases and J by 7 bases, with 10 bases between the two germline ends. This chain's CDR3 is CASSRGSQPQHF. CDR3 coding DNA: TGTGCCAGCAGCCGGGGTTCGCAGCCCCAGCATTTT.

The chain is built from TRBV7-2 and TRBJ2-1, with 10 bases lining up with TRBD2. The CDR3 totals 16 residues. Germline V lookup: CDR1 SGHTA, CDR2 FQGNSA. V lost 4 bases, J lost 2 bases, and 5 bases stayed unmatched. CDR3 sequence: CASSSASGRAYNEQFF. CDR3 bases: TGTGCCAGCAGCTCCGCTAGCGGGAGAGCCTACAATGAGCAGTTCTTC.

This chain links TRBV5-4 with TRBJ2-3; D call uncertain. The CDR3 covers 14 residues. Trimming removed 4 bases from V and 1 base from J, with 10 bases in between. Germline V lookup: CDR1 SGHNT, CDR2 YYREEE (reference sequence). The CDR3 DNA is TGTGCCAGCAGCCCACGGGTTGGCACAGATACGCAGTATTTT. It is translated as CASSPRVGTDTQYF.